This paragraph covers one T cell receptor (beta chain) sequence. Its target is unknown. The sample originates from a study of cytomegalovirus exposure and HLA in healthy donors. Across the study: For the 300 to 450 genotyped donors, 81% fell within the Caucasian-associated ancestry cluster.

General study findings and limits: Versus the roughly 700-donor mean, an Asian-associated ancestry cluster reportedly showed fewer N-insertions in a later analysis.

V shed 1 base and J shed 1 base, with 17 bases lying between them. This CDR3 is built from 19 residues. Germline lookup yields CDR1 MGHRA and CDR2 YSYEKL. Researchers ran the PCR with 60 Vbeta and 13 Jbeta primers. Produced via immunoSEQ multiplex PCR; TCRdb's table is partial and in-frame only. The sample yields 180,000 or so clones, about 80% seen once. The material sequenced was PBMCs. This TCR derives from a woman aged 25-40 years in good health and CMV-seronegative. The rearrangement uses TRBV4-1 and TRBJ2-6, with a tentative D call TRBD2 (5 bases). In nucleotides, the CDR3 is TGCGCCAGCAGCCAAGTTCACGCAGGTCCGGGGTCTGGGGCCAACGTCCTGACTTTC. It translates to CASSQVHAGPGSGANVLTF.